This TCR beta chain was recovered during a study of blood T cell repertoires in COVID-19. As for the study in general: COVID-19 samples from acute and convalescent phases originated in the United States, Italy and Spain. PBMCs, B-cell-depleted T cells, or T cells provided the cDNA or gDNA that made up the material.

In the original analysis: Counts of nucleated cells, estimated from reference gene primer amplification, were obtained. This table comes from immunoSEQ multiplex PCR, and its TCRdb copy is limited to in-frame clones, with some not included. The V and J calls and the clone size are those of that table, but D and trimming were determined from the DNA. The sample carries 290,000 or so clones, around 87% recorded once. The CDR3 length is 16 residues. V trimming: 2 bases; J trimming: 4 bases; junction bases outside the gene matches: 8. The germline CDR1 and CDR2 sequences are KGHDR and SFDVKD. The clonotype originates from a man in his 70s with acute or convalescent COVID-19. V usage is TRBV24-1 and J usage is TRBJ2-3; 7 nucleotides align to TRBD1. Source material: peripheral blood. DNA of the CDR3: TGTGCCACCAGTGATTCATTACAGGGGAGTCCAGATACGCAGTATTTT. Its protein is CATSDSLQGSPDTQYF.